Listed below are T cell receptor beta chains from one sample, sequenced in a study of T cell repertoires in cytomegalovirus infection. TCRdb reanalysed the reads using MiXCR and keeps one entry per CDR3 protein. The table lists 480,000 or so distinct CDR3 sequences, over 9% of them singletons. The sequenced sample was PBMCs. The receptors originated from a human donor in good health (CMV status not recorded). Some clones in this sample may be carry-over from other donors' samples. Each CDR3 is given without its conserved first and last residue. A D gene is named only where the DNA matches it firmly.

V gene	D gene	J gene	CDR3 protein
TRBV10-3	-	TRBJ2-1	AISESTPQQVNNEQF
TRBV29-1	TRBD2	TRBJ2-1	SVGGRAYNEQF
TRBV28	-	TRBJ1-1	ASTRRGGKYTEAF
TRBV4-1	-	TRBJ1-2	ASSHPLRGGYT
TRBV10-3	TRBD2	TRBJ2-7	AISNPERGDPGEQY
TRBV6-6	TRBD2	TRBJ2-7	ASSSPLAGVEQY
TRBV6-1	-	TRBJ2-1	ASSRGDKNYNEQF
TRBV9	-	TRBJ1-1	ASGAGDHMNTEAF
TRBV5-1	-	TRBJ1-1	ASTDTMNTEAF
TRBV6-1	-	TRBJ1-1	ASSVSGDTEAF
TRBV28	TRBD1	TRBJ1-5	ASRTRTGGLGQPQH
TRBV7-9	-	TRBJ1-2	ASSLLQQIEVNGYT
TRBV20-1	-	TRBJ1-2	SARGGKVNGYT
TRBV20-1	TRBD1	TRBJ2-7	SARSRDRGYEQY
TRBV19	-	TRBJ1-1	ASSKTGMNTEAF
TRBV18	-	TRBJ1-5	ASSPSRGNQPQH
TRBV5-6	-	TRBJ2-3	ASSLEARYGDTQY
TRBV23-1	TRBD2	TRBJ2-1	ASTEGLAGSNEQF
TRBV19	TRBD1	TRBJ2-4	ASSTRDRVTPKNIQY
TRBV11-2	TRBD1	TRBJ2-2	ASSTQGVRNPNTGELF
TRBV5-1	-	TRBJ2-5	ASSRDGGRGETQY
TRBV5-1	-	TRBJ1-1	ASSLAEGGGSEAF
TRBV12-5	-	TRBJ1-5	ASGLRGVVNQPQH
TRBV2	TRBD1	TRBJ1-1	ASSEGAGGSRAF
TRBV4-1	TRBD1	TRBJ2-4	ASSQEDRVDIQY
TRBV20-1	-	TRBJ2-2	SAGIQGTTGELF
TRBV2	TRBD1	TRBJ2-2	ASSEDWTGAGELF
TRBV4-2	-	TRBJ2-5	ASSTFGDRSRQETQY
TRBV12-3/TRBV12-4	TRBD1	TRBJ1-1	ASSLPAGGEGGTEAF
TRBV12-3/TRBV12-4	TRBD2	TRBJ2-7	ASSSGLAGGRASYEQY
TRBV9	-	TRBJ1-2	ASSVDRAEIYGYT
TRBV4-2	TRBD2	TRBJ2-7	ASSHLLAGGDYEQY
TRBV11-1	TRBD2	TRBJ2-1	ASSPRSSGKNEQF
TRBV7-6	TRBD1	TRBJ2-7	ASSRDRAGPYEQY
TRBV12-3/TRBV12-4	TRBD1	TRBJ1-1	ASSFTGGGGTEAF
TRBV12-3/TRBV12-4	-	TRBJ2-1	ASTRGQRANEQF
TRBV29-1	TRBD1	TRBJ2-7	SVERTGAYEQY
TRBV20-1	-	TRBJ1-2	SANRFPNYGYT
TRBV19	TRBD1	TRBJ2-3	ASTRDRVKTDTQY
TRBV4-1	-	TRBJ1-3	ASSQDRGAGNTIY
TRBV12-3/TRBV12-4	-	TRBJ1-1	ASSALGVNTEAF
TRBV30	TRBD2	TRBJ2-7	ACQISGSSYEQY
TRBV29-1	-	TRBJ1-1	SGTDPNTEAF
TRBV5-1	TRBD1	TRBJ1-3	ASSLDYRGIAGNTIY
TRBV10-3	TRBD2	TRBJ2-5	AISGGLANEETQY
TRBV28	-	TRBJ1-3	ASSLITDRPFSGNTIY
TRBV10-3	-	TRBJ1-1	AISNSNTENTEAF
TRBV18	-	TRBJ2-3	ASSQIPLRSTDTQY
TRBV6-1	-	TRBJ1-1	ASSDGLWNTEAF
TRBV3-1	TRBD2	TRBJ2-1	ASSPTVRAGGEQF
TRBV7-6	-	TRBJ2-7	ASSNPGEQY
TRBV6-5	TRBD1	TRBJ1-1	ASWDRGRDEAF
TRBV7-9	-	TRBJ1-3	ASSLAVSGNTIY
TRBV11-1	TRBD1	TRBJ2-2	ASTLERTGEDTGELF
TRBV7-8	TRBD2	TRBJ2-3	ASSSGLADTPLADTQY
TRBV6-1	TRBD2	TRBJ2-1	ASRGLALGEQF
TRBV2	-	TRBJ2-2	ASLGRLTGELF